This TCR beta chain stems from a study of T cells in Graves' hyperthyroidism and ophthalmopathy. TCR beta CDR3 regions were amplified from RNA. The HTBI set primed first-round TCR CDR3 RT-PCR. TCRdb re-called the multiplex PCR reads with MiXCR, one entry per CDR3 protein. Here the sample spans around 240,000 distinct CDR3 sequences, about a sixth being singletons. This clonotype came up many times. Its target is not known. Exclusion of patients followed from uncontrolled infection, other autoimmune disease, pregnancy or lactation. Clinical symptoms, serum thyroxine and TRAb, thyroid ultrasound and orbital computed tomography together formed the diagnostic basis. Between the trimmed V and J ends, which lost 5 bases and 1 base, there was a span of 20 bases. This CDR3 region has 17 residues. Study-level findings and limits: Appearing also in blood were most of the thyroid clonotypes expanded above 0.001. Ophthalmopathy, which appeared later, was predicted by the model a median 6.5 months before onset.

The sequence was collected from a woman younger than 30 with Graves' ophthalmopathy. The sample comprised blood. The chain is built from TRBV12-3 or TRBV12-4 and TRBJ1-2; D gene uncertain. CDR3 nucleotide sequence: TGTGCCAGCAGTCCCGGGTTTCCCTCGAGAGGTAACTATGGCTACACCTTC. Its protein product is CASSPGFPSRGNYGYTF.